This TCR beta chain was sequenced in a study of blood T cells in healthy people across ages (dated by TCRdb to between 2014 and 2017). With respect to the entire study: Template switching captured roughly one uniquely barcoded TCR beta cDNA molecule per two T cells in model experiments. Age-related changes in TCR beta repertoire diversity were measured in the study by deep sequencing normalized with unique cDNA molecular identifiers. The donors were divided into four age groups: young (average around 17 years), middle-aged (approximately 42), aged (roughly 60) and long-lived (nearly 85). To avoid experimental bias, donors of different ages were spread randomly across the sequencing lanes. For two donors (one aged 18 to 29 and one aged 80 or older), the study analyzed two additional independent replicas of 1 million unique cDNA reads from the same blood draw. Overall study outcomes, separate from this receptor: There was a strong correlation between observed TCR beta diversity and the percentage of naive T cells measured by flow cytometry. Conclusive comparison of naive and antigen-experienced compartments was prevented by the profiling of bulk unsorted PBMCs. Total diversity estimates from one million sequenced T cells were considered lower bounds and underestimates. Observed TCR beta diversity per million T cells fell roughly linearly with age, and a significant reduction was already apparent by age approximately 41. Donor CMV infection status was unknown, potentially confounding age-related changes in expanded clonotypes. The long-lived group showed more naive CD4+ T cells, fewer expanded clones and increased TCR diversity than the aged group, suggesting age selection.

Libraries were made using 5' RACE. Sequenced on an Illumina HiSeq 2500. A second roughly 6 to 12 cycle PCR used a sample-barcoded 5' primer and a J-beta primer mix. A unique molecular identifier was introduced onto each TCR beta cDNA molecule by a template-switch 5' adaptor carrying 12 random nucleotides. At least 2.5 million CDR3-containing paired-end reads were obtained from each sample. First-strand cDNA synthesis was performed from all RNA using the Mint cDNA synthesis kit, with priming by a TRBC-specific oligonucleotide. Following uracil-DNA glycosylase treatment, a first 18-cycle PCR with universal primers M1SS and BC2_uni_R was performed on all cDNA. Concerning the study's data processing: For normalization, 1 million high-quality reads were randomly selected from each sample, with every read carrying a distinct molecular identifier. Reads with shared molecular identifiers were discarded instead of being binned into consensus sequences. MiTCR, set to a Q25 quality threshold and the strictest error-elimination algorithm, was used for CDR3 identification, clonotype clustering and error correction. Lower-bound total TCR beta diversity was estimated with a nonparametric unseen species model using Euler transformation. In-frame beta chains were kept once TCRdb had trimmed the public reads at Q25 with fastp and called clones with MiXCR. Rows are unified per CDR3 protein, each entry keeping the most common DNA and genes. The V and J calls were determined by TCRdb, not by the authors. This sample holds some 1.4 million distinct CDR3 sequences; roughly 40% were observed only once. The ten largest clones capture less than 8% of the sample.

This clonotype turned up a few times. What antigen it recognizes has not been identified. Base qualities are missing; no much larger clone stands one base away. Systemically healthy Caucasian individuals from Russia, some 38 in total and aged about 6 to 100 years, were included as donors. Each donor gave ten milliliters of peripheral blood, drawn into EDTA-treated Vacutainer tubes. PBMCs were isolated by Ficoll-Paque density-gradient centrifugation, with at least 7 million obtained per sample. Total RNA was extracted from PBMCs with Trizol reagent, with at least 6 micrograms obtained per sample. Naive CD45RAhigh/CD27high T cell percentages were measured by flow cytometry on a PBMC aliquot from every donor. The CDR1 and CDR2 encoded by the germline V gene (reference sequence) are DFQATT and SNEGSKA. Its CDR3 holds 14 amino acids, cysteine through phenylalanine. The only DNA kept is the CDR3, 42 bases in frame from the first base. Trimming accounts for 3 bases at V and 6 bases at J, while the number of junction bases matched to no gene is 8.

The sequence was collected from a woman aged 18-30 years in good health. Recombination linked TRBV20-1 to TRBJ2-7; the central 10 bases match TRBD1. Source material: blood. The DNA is TGCAGTGCTAGTGCCGTTGGACAGGGGGGCGAGCAGTACTTC. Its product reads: CSASAVGQGGEQYF.